One T cell receptor beta chain is described in this entry. Its antigen is currently unknown. The data belong to a study of CD8+CD57+ T cells in acquired aplastic anemia. Study results and limitations: In common between the patients and the controls were around 30 CD8+ CDR3 sequences.

The use of genomic DNA as template underpinned the TCR beta VDJ and CDR3 profiling. Via MiXCR, TCRdb re-called the reads, giving one row per CDR3 protein. The repertoire holds roughly 180,000 distinct CDR3 sequences, with about half as singletons. CDR1 and CDR2 from the germline V gene are SGHVS and FQNEAQ. This CDR3 is 13 amino acids long. Trimming left V 1 base short and J 9 bases short, with 7 bases between. Material: sorted CD4+, CD8+, or CD8+CD57+ T cells (not recorded which) from PBMCs. The chain couples TRBV7-8 to TRBJ1-6; D not resolved. This sequence was found in a human donor in good health. For the CDR3, the DNA is TGTGCCAGCAGCTTAGGGCGGCGTTCACCCCTCCACTTT. Its protein product is CASSLGRRSPLHF. The full variable domain, completed using reference TRBV7-8 and TRBJ1-6, is GAGVSQSPRYKVAKRGQDVALRCDPISGHVSLFWYQQALGQGPEFLTYFQNEAQLDKSGLPSDRFFAERPEGSVSTLKIQRTQQEDSAVYLCASSLGRRSPLHFGNGTRLTVT.